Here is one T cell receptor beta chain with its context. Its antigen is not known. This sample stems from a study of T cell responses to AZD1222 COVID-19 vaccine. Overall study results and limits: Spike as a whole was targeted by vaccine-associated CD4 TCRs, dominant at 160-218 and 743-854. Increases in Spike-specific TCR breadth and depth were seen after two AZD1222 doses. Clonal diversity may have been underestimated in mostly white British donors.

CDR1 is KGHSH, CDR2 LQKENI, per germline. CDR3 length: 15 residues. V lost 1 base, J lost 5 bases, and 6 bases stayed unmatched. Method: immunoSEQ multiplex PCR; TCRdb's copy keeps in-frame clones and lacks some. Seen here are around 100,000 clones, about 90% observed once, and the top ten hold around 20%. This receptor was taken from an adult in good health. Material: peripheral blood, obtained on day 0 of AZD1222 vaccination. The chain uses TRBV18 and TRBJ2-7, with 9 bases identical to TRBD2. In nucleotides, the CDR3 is TGTGCCAGCTCACCACTGAGCGGGGGGCTGGACGAGCAGTACTTC. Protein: CASSPLSGGLDEQYF.